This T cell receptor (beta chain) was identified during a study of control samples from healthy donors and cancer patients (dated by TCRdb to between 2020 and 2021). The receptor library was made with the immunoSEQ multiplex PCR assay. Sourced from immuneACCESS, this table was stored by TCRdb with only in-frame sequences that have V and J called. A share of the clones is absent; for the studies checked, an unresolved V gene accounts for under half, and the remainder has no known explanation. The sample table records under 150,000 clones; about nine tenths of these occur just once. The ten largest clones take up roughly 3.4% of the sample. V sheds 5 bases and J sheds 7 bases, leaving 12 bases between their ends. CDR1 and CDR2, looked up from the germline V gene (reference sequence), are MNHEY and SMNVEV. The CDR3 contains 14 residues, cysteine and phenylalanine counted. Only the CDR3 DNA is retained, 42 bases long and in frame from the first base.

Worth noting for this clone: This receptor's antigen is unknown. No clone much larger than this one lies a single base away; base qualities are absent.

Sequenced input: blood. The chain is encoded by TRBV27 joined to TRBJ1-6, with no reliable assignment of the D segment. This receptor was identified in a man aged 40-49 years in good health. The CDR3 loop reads CASSEGPGNSPLHF. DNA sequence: TGTGCCAGCAGTGAGGGCCCCGGGAATTCACCCCTCCACTTT.